The 3 T cell receptor beta chains in this list originate from one sample, sequenced in a study of blood T cell repertoires in COVID-19 (dated by TCRdb to the early 2020s). The method was the immunoSEQ multiplex PCR assay. TCRdb obtained this table from immuneACCESS and retained in-frame rearrangements with V and J assigned. These tables miss some clones; where compared with another copy, unresolved V genes account for less than half of the shortfall, and the remainder is unexplained. The sample table shows 200,000 to 250,000 clones, and about 83% are seen once. The ten largest clones add up to 5.5% to 6.5% of the sample. Sequenced: peripheral blood. These receptors came from a woman older than 75 with COVID-19, enrolled during active disease.

This chain connects TRBV4-2 to TRBJ2-5, with 10 bases aligning to TRBD2. The junction had 8 bases not matched to a gene; V was cut back by 4 bases and J by 3 bases. The CDR3 contains 16 residues. Germline assignment: CDR1 LGHNA and CDR2 YNFKEQ. CDR3 nucleotides: TGTGCCAGCAGCCGAGTTAGCGGGGGGCCCGAAGAGACCCAGTACTTC. It codes for CASSRVSGGPEETQYF.

The rearrangement uses TRBV27 and TRBJ1-4, with D unclear. This CDR3 region has 17 residues. V was cut by 5 bases and J by 1 base, with 17 bases left in between. Germline V gene sequence: CDR1 MNHEY, CDR2 SMNVEV (reference sequence). CDR3 nucleotide sequence: TGTGCCAGCAGTCGCAGTTCCTCGGGAGGAACTAATGAAAAACTGTTTTTT. It translates to CASSRSSSGGTNEKLFF.

This clone was found once. The chain combines TRBV5-5 with TRBJ1-3; no firm D call. Germline lookup yields CDR1 SGHKS and CDR2 YYEKEE (reference sequence). The CDR3 extends over 16 amino acids. The germline V and J ends were trimmed by 5 bases and 0 bases, with 15 bases remaining between them. The CDR3 region has the DNA TGTGCCAGCAGTTCCCGGGCGGGCCCCTCTGGAAACACCATATATTTT. This encodes CASSSRAGPSGNTIYF.